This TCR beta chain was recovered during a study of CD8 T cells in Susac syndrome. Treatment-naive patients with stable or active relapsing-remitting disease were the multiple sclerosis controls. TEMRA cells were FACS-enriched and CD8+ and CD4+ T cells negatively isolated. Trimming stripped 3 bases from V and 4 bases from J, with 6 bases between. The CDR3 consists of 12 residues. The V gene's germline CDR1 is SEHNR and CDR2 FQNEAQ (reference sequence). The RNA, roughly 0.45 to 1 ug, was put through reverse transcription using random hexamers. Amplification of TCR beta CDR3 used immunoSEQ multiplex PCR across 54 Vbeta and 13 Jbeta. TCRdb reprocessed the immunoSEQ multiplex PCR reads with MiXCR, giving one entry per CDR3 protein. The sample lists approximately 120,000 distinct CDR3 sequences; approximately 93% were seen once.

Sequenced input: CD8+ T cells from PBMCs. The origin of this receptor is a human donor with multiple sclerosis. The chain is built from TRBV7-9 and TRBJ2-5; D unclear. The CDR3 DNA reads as TGTGCCAGCAGCTTGACAAGAGAGACCCAGTACTTC. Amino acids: CASSLTRETQYF.